This T cell receptor beta chain appears in the sequencing data of a study of OX40 agonist ivuxolimab in advanced cancers. The V end was cut by 4 bases, the J end by 2 bases, with 9 bases between. The CDR3 consists of 14 residues. Data came from immunoSEQ multiplex PCR; TCRdb stores just in-frame clones and leaves some out. The repertoire holds tens of thousands of clones, with over 75% as singletons. Excluded were patients having autoimmune disease history or systemic immunosuppression. The clonotype originates from an adult with an advanced solid tumor such as melanoma, head and neck, liver or kidney cancer. Sequencing was performed on CD4+ or CD8+ T cells sorted from blood, taken in a trial of the OX40 agonist ivuxolimab. V usage is TRBV6-7 and J usage is TRBJ1-5; possibly TRBD1 for D (6 bases). TRBV6-7 counts as an open reading frame of uncertain function. The DNA for the CDR3 is TGTGCCAGCAGTTCCAACAGGGGCAATCAGCCCCAGCATTTT. Amino acids: CASSSNRGNQPQHF.